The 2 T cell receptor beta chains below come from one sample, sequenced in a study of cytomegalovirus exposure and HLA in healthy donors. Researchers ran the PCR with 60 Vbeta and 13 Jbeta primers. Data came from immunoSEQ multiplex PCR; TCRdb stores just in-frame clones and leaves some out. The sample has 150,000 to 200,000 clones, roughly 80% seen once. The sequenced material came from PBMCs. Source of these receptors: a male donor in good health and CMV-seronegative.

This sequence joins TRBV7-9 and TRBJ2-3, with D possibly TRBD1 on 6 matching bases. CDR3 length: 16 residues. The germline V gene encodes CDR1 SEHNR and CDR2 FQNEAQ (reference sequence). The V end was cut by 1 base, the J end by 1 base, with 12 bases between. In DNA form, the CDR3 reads TGTGCCAGCAGCTTAGTCGGGGCAGGGGGCACAGATACGCAGTATTTT. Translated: CASSLVGAGGTDTQYF. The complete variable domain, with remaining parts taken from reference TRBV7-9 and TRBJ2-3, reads DTGVSQNPRHKITKRGQNVTFRCDPISEHNRLYWYRQTLGQGPEFLTYFQNEAQLEKSRLLSDRFSAERPKGSFSTLEIQRTEQGDSAMYLCASSLVGAGGTDTQYFGPGTRLTVL.

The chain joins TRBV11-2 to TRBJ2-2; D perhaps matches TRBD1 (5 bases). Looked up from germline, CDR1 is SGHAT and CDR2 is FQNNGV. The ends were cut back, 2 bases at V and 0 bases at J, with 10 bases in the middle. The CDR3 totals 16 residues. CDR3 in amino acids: CASSLNTGSNTGELFF. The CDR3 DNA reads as TGTGCCAGCAGCTTAAACACAGGTTCGAACACCGGGGAGCTGTTTTTT.